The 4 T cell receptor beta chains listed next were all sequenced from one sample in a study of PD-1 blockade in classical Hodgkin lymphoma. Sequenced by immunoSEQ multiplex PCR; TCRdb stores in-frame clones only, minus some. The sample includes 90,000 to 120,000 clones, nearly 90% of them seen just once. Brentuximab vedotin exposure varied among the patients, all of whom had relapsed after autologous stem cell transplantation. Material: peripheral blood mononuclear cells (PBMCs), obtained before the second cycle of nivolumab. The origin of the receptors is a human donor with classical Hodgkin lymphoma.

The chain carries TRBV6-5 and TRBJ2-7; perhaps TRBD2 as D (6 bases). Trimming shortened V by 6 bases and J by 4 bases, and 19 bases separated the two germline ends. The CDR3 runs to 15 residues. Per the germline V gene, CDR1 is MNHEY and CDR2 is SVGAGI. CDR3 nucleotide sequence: TGTGCCAGCAGCACCGTCGGGGGAACCTCTTACGAGCAGTACTTC. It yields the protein CASSTVGGTSYEQYF.

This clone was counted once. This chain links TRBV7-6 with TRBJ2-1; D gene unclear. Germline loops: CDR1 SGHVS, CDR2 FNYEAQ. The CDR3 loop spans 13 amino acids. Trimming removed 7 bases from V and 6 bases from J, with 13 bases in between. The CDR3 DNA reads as TGTGCCAGCAATTTTGCCTGGGGCAATGAGCAGTTCTTC. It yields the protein CASNFAWGNEQFF.

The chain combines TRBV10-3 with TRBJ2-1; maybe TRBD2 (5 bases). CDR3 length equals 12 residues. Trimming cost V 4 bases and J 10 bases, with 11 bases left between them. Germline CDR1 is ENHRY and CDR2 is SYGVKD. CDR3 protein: CAISVGVREQFF. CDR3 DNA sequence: TGTGCCATCAGTGTCGGGGTCCGCGAGCAGTTCTTC.

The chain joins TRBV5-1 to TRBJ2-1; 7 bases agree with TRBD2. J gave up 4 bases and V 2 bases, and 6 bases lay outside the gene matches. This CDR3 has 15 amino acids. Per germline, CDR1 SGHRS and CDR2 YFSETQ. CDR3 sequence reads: CASSFGGGSYNEQFF. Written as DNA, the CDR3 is TGCGCCAGCAGCTTCGGTGGCGGGAGTTACAATGAGCAGTTCTTC.